This T cell receptor (beta chain) was obtained from a study of shared clonotypes between healthy human individuals. Negatively enriched CD4+ T cells were divided by CD45RA into naive and memory. CDR1 SQVTM and CDR2 ANQGSEA come from the germline V gene. The CDR3 has 12 residues. The V gene lost 6 bases and the J gene lost 5 bases, with 14 bases spanning the gap. Produced via immunoSEQ multiplex PCR; TCRdb's table is partial and in-frame only. This table holds about 1.5 million clones, 98% found once. Sequenced: naive CD4+ T cells sorted from blood. Subset noted: CD45RA+ positively selected. This chain connects TRBV29-1 to TRBJ2-7; no clear D gene. The sequence was obtained from a man aged 25 to 40 in good health. Here the CDR3 reads CSVVTPGDEQYF. CDR3 sequence (DNA): TGCAGCGTAGTTACCCCGGGCGACGAGCAGTACTTC.